Listed here are 2 T cell receptor beta chains from one sample, sequenced in a study of regulatory T cells in long-lasting Graves disease. Time point reported: newly diagnosed GD, antithyroid drugs for less than 3 months. PBMC RNA served as the TCR library source. TCR beta libraries were built with iRepertoire HTBI primers and Arm-PCR of CDR3 regions. A single record per CDR3 protein comes from TCRdb applying MiXCR to the multiplex PCR reads. Here the sample spans over 200,000 distinct CDR3 sequences, 18% being singletons. This sample was shared with a second study, whose subject was T cells in Graves' hyperthyroidism and ophthalmopathy.

The material was peripheral blood mononuclear cells (PBMCs), obtained at new diagnosis, from a patient treated with antithyroid drugs. Receptors originate from a woman aged 25-40 years with Graves disease.

This clonotype was observed at least ten times. This rearrangement joins TRBV5-5 to TRBJ1-2; D is possibly TRBD1 (6 bases). This CDR3 is 14 amino acids long. Germline loops: CDR1 SGHKS, CDR2 YYEKEE (reference sequence). Trimming removed 1 base from V and 7 bases from J, with 14 bases in between. CDR3: CASSLRSGAGGYTF. The CDR3 region has the DNA TGTGCCAGCAGCTTGAGGTCAGGGGCTGGTGGCTACACCTTC. The whole variable domain, remainder taken from reference TRBV5-5 and TRBJ1-2, is DAGVTQSPTHLIKTRGQQVTLRCSPISGHKSVSWYQQVLGQGPQFIFQYYEKEERGRGNFPDRFSARQFPNYSSELNVNALLLGDSALYLCASSLRSGAGGYTFGSGTRLTVV.

The V and J genes are TRBV2 and TRBJ1-1; D uncertain. CDR3 size: 15 residues. Trimming shortened V by 6 bases and J by 1 base, and 15 bases separated the two germline ends. CDR1 and CDR2 (germline): SNHLY, FYNNEI. The CDR3 bases are TGTGCCAGCAGCTTACGAAGGGCAACGAACACTGAAGCTTTCTTT. This translates into CASSLRRATNTEAFF.